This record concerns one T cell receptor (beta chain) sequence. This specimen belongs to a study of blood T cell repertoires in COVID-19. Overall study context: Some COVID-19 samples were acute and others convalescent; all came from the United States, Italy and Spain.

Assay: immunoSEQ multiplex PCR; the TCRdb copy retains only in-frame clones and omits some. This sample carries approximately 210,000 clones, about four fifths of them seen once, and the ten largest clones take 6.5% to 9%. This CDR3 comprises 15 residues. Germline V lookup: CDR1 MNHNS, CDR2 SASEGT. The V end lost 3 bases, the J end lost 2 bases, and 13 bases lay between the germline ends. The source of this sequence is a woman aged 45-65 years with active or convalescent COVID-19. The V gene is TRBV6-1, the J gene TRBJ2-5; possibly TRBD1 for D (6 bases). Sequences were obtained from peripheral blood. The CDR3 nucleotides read TGTGCCAGCAGTGAGGCTACAGGGACACAAGAGACCCAGTACTTC. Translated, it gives CASSEATGTQETQYF.